The next 18 T cell receptor beta chains were all read from a single sample in a study of blood T cells in healthy people across ages. Using a J-beta primer mix together with a sample-barcoded 5' primer, a second PCR was run for about 6 to 11 cycles. TCRdb called the 5' RACE reads again in MiXCR, with one record for every CDR3 protein. This table has hundreds of thousands of distinct CDR3 sequences, more than 20% appearing once. The sequenced sample consisted of blood. The receptors shown here come from a man aged 65-85 years in good health.

The table lists this clonotype with a few counts. V and J are TRBV27 and TRBJ1-4; D possibly corresponds to TRBD1 (6 bases). Trimming pared 4 bases from V and 4 bases from J, leaving 16 bases between. The V gene's germline CDR1 is MNHEY and CDR2 SMNVEV (reference sequence). CDR3 length: 16 residues. The CDR3 here is CASSSTTGGINEKLFF. The CDR3 nucleotides read TGTGCCAGCAGTTCCACGACAGGCGGGATTAATGAAAAACTGTTTTTT.

The chain links TRBV9 to TRBJ2-1, with 9 bases identical to TRBD2. After removal of 0 bases from V and 10 bases from J, the junction contained 8 bases not matched to a gene. This CDR3 region has 15 residues. The V gene's germline CDR1 is SGDLS and CDR2 YYNGEE. CDR3 sequence (DNA): TGTGCCAGCAGCGTAGAACCAGCGGGAGGACGCGAGCAGTTCTTC. This gives the protein CASSVEPAGGREQFF.

The chain combines TRBV7-9 with TRBJ2-1; TRBD1 matches at 7 bases. V shed 2 bases and J 8 bases; nucleotides not matched to a gene: 3. Germline V lookup: CDR1 SEHNR, CDR2 FQNEAQ (reference sequence). The CDR3 runs 13 residues. DNA of the CDR3: TGTGCCAGCAGCTTACGACAGGGATATGAGCAGTTCTTC. Its protein product is CASSLRQGYEQFF.

This clonotype has more than one count but fewer than ten. V is TRBV7-9 and J is TRBJ2-1; perhaps TRBD2 as D (5 bases). The closer fit of TRBJ2-7 to the DNA end suggests the J call may be wrong. Per the germline V gene, CDR1 is SEHNR and CDR2 is FQNEAQ (reference sequence). There are 14 residues in the CDR3. CDR3 protein: CASSFEGSSYEQYF. In nucleotides, the CDR3 is TGTGCCAGCAGCTTCGAGGGTAGCTCCTACGAGCAGTACTTC.

Concerning this clonotype: Compared with germline, one end of the junction differs, possibly owing to a read error. V gene TRBV6-5 combines with J gene TRBJ2-2; 10 positions agree with TRBD1. There are 17 residues in the CDR3. Germline CDR1 MNHEY, CDR2 SVGAGI. Here the CDR3 reads CASSYWGQGLLHGELFF. In DNA form, the CDR3 reads TGTGCCAGCAGTTACTGGGGACAGGGGCTCTTACACGGGGAACTGTTTTTT.

Here the CDR3 DNA reads TGCGCCAGCAGCTTGGTTCTGGCAGGGAGGGAGGCTGAAGCTTTCTTT. It is translated as CASSLVLAGREAEAFF. The V and J genes are TRBV5-1 and TRBJ1-1, with D maybe TRBD1 (5 bases). Germline loops: CDR1 SGHRS, CDR2 YFSETQ. This CDR3 spans 16 amino acids. V shed 0 bases and J shed 6 bases, with 18 bases lying between them.

The V gene is TRBV11-2, the J gene TRBJ2-5; TRBD2 matches at 13 bases. The closer fit of TRBJ2-7 to the DNA end suggests the J call may be wrong. The length of the CDR3 is 21 residues. Germline CDR1 is SGHAT and CDR2 is FQNNGV. DNA for the CDR3: TGTGCCAGCAGCCCTCAACTTCAGGGGGCGGGACTAGCGGGGCCTTACTACGAGCAGTACTTC. Protein product: CASSPQLQGAGLAGPYYEQYF.

This rearrangement joins TRBV3-1 to TRBJ2-5; TRBD2 aligns across 14 bases. The V segment lost 3 bases and the J segment 11 bases; nucleotides outside the gene matches: 11. Germline V gene data show CDR1 as LGHDT and CDR2 as YNNKEL (reference sequence). This CDR3 has 16 residues. In DNA form, the CDR3 reads TGTGCCAGCAGCCAGCTCGGGACTAGCGGGAGCCGAGAGCAGTACTTC. The encoded protein is CASSQLGTSGSREQYF.

V is TRBV20-1 and J is TRBJ2-5, with TRBD2 as a possible D gene (6 bases). Near its end, the DNA agrees better with TRBJ2-1, so the J call may be wrong. The CDR3 is 13 residues long. Germline lookup yields CDR1 DFQATT and CDR2 SNEGSKA (reference sequence). CDR3 nucleotides: TGCAGTGCGCCCCGGGACTCTTACAATGAGCAGTTCTTC. This translates into CSAPRDSYNEQFF.

The genes are TRBV6-2 or TRBV6-3 and TRBJ2-3; 11 positions match TRBD2. CDR3 length equals 15 residues. Germline V gene data show CDR1 as MNHEY and CDR2 as SVGEGT. V was pared by 6 bases and J by 6 bases, with 8 bases of the junction left unmatched. The CDR3 reads CASRRLAGRLDTQYF. For the CDR3, the DNA is TGTGCCAGCAGACGACTAGCGGGACGCTTGGATACGCAGTATTTT.

This clonotype was detected only a few times. The CDR3 loop reads CASSPRGPSYNEQFF. The CDR3 DNA reads as TGTGCCAGCAGCCCTCGGGGTCCCTCCTACAATGAGCAGTTCTTC. V usage is TRBV3-1 and J usage is TRBJ2-1; tentatively, D is TRBD2 (5 bases). This CDR3 is built from 15 residues. Between the trimmed V and J ends, which lost 4 bases and 0 bases, there was a span of 10 bases. Per germline, CDR1 LGHDT and CDR2 YNNKEL (reference sequence).

In DNA, the CDR3 is TGCAGTGCTAGCTCGGGTCTAGCGGGGTCTAGCACAGATACGCAGTATTTT. Translating gives CSASSGLAGSSTDTQYF. The chain uses TRBV20-1 and TRBJ2-3; 9 nucleotides align to TRBD2. The CDR3 loop spans 17 amino acids. V shed 3 bases and J 0 bases; nucleotides not matched to a gene: 10. Germline CDR1 and CDR2: DFQATT and SNEGSKA (reference sequence).

J is TRBJ2-3 and V is TRBV6-1, with D possibly TRBD1 on 6 matching bases. With 8 bases removed from V and 1 base from J, the gap between germline ends came to 13 bases. The CDR3 runs 14 residues. Germline CDR1 reads MNHNS; CDR2 reads SASEGT. The CDR3 DNA follows: TGTGCCAGCTGGAACAGGGTCGGCACAGATACGCAGTATTTT. Encoded protein: CASWNRVGTDTQYF.

At least ten counts were recorded for this clonotype. This chain uses TRBV7-2 with TRBJ2-7; no reliable D call. CDR1 is SGHTA and CDR2 is FQGNSA in the germline V gene. V was cut by 2 bases and J by 1 base, with 6 bases left in between. CDR3 length: 13 amino acids. CDR3 coding DNA: TGTGCCAGCAGCTTAACGGATTCCTACGAGCAGTACTTC. This codes for CASSLTDSYEQYF.

This rearrangement joins TRBV20-1 to TRBJ2-7; TRBD2 matches 7 bases. V shed 2 bases, J shed 3 bases, and the junction held 1 base outside the gene matches. Germline V gene data show CDR1 as DFQATT and CDR2 as SNEGSKA (reference sequence). The CDR3 has 12 amino acids. Here the CDR3 DNA reads TGCAGTGCTAGAAGCGGGAACTACGAGCAGTACTTC. The encoded protein is CSARSGNYEQYF.

This clonotype was found many times. This rearrangement joins TRBV20-1 to TRBJ2-5; the match to TRBD2 covers 10 bases. CDR3 length equals 17 residues. V shed 0 bases and J 5 bases; nucleotides not matched to a gene: 12. The germline V gene has CDR1 DFQATT and CDR2 SNEGSKA (reference sequence). DNA for the CDR3: TGCAGTGCTAGAGATAAAGGGCTAGCGGGAGTAAGGGAGACCCAGTACTTC. This codes for CSARDKGLAGVRETQYF.

Regarding this clonotype: Germline and junction disagree at one end, which may indicate a read error. The chain is built from TRBV25-1 and TRBJ1-1; D gene uncertain. Germline loops: CDR1 MGHDK, CDR2 SYGVNS. The CDR3 is 13 amino acids. The CDR3 DNA reads TGCGCCAGCAGTGAACACGGGTTTACTGAAGCTTTCTTT. Protein product: CASSEHGFTEAFF.

J is TRBJ2-7 and V is TRBV6-1; TRBD1 aligns across 8 bases. Losses at the gene ends were 6 bases for V and 5 bases for J; bases not matched to a gene: 3. The CDR3 is made up of 12 amino acids. Germline V gives CDR1 MNHNS, CDR2 SASEGT. The DNA for the CDR3 is TGTGCCAGCAGCTGGACAGGGAACGAGCAGTACTTC. Its protein is CASSWTGNEQYF.